A single sample gave rise to the 22 T cell receptor beta chains below, sequenced in a study of cytomegalovirus exposure and HLA in healthy donors. Primers: 60 Vbeta forward and 13 Jbeta reverse. Clones were sequenced by immunoSEQ multiplex PCR, and TCRdb holds only the in-frame ones, with some missing. Here the sample spans under 200,000 clones, about 80% being singletons. The source material was PBMCs. Source of these receptors: a middle-aged man in good health and CMV-seropositive.

This clone came up a few times. The rearrangement uses TRBV18 and TRBJ1-1, with D possibly TRBD1 on 5 matching bases. Germline loops: CDR1 KGHSH, CDR2 LQKENI. With 3 bases removed from V and 4 bases from J, the gap between germline ends came to 12 bases. This CDR3 region has 14 residues. The DNA for the CDR3 is TGTGCCAGCTCACCGGGGGGTCTTGGCACTGAAGCTTTCTTT. This encodes CASSPGGLGTEAFF.

The genes are TRBV5-5 and TRBJ2-3; 8 nucleotides align to TRBD2. CDR3 length equals 17 residues. V lost 2 bases and J lost 1; bases outside the gene matches: 9. Germline CDR1 and CDR2: SGHKS and YYEKEE (reference sequence). CDR3 coding DNA: TGTGCCAGCAGCTTTCCTCGAAAAGCGGGGGGCACAGATACGCAGTATTTT. Translating it yields CASSFPRKAGGTDTQYF.

The chain uses TRBV10-3 and TRBJ2-7; 14 nucleotides align to TRBD2. The CDR3 has 18 residues. Per germline, CDR1 ENHRY and CDR2 SYGVKD. The trim removed 3 bases at V and 0 bases at J, leaving 7 bases unmatched. Written as DNA, the CDR3 is TGTGCCATCAGTGACCCTGGGACTAGCGGGAGACCCTCCTACGAGCAGTACTTC. Its translation is CAISDPGTSGRPSYEQYF.

This chain joins TRBV7-9 and TRBJ2-7; D is undetermined. Trimming cost V 5 bases and J 0 bases, with 11 bases left between them. Germline assignment: CDR1 SEHNR and CDR2 FQNEAQ (reference sequence). This CDR3 has 14 amino acids. The DNA of the CDR3 is TGTGCCAGCAGCCCGCTGTCGGGCTCCTACGAGCAGTACTTC. Translation: CASSPLSGSYEQYF.

V usage is TRBV18 and J usage is TRBJ1-6, with a possible D match to TRBD1 (5 bases). Trimming stripped 3 bases from V and 3 bases from J, with 15 bases between. Germline V gives CDR1 KGHSH, CDR2 LQKENI. The CDR3 contains 17 residues. The CDR3 loop reads CASSPRGPGNYNSPLHF. CDR3 in DNA: TGTGCCAGCTCACCGCGGGGTCCAGGGAACTATAATTCACCCCTCCACTTT.

This sequence joins TRBV4-1 and TRBJ2-7; 14 positions agree with TRBD2. Trimming cost V 4 bases and J 7 bases; bases outside gene matches: 9. This CDR3 is built from 16 residues. Germline-derived CDR1 and CDR2 are MGHRA and YSYEKL. Here the CDR3 DNA reads TGCGCCAGCAGCCGAGGACTAGCGGGAGGCCTTAGGGAGCAGTACTTC. Translating it yields CASSRGLAGGLREQYF.

The chain links TRBV28 to TRBJ1-1; 8 bases map to TRBD1. The CDR3 is made up of 13 amino acids. Trimming removed 6 bases from V and 5 bases from J; junction bases left unmatched: 5. Germline V CDR1 and CDR2: MDHEN, SYDVKM. The CDR3 coding sequence is TGTGCCAGCAGGACAGGGGTTGATACTGAAGCTTTCTTT. This translates into CASRTGVDTEAFF.

The CDR3 DNA follows: TGCGCCAGCAGCTTTTCAGGACAGGGGAGAGAGACCCAGTACTTC. Amino acid sequence: CASSFSGQGRETQYF. The rearrangement joins TRBV5-1 to TRBJ2-5, with 9 bases aligning to TRBD1. V lost 2 bases and J lost 4; bases outside the gene matches: 6. CDR1 is SGHRS and CDR2 is YFSETQ in the germline V gene. The CDR3 sequence is 15 residues long.

The chain combines TRBV5-5 with TRBJ2-7; 7 positions match TRBD1. The V gene end was trimmed by 4 bases and the J gene end by 3 bases; junction bases not matched to a gene: 7. Germline lookup yields CDR1 SGHKS and CDR2 YYEKEE (reference sequence). The CDR3 has 14 amino acids. CDR3 amino acids: CASSTDRDSYEQYF. The DNA of the CDR3 is TGTGCCAGCAGCACAGACCGGGACAGCTACGAGCAGTACTTC.

This chain joins TRBV4-1 and TRBJ1-5; possible D gene TRBD1, 6 bases. Trimming removed 1 base from V and 7 bases from J, with 14 bases in between. This CDR3 has 15 amino acids. CDR1 and CDR2 from the germline V gene are MGHRA and YSYEKL. As DNA, the CDR3 is TGCGCCAGCAGCCAAGGGGGGCCAGGGAGACAGCCCCAGCATTTT. Its translation is CASSQGGPGRQPQHF.

The chain links TRBV7-9 to TRBJ1-1; no definite D call. CDR3 length: 15 residues. In germline, CDR1 is SEHNR, CDR2 FQNEAQ (reference sequence). V was shortened by 4 bases and J by 2 bases, with 14 bases between the two germline ends. CDR3 DNA: TGTGCCAGCAGCTCTCACCTCCCGGGTAACACTGAAGCTTTCTTT. Translated: CASSSHLPGNTEAFF.

This sequence joins TRBV19 and TRBJ2-1; 13 bases line up with TRBD2. The germline gives CDR1 LNHDA, CDR2 SQIVND (reference sequence). The CDR3 has 15 residues. With V trimmed by 10 bases and J by 7 bases, 10 bases remained unmatched. DNA for the CDR3: TGTGCCACCGGACTAGCGGGGGATCTGACAAATGAGCAGTTCTTC. This encodes CATGLAGDLTNEQFF.

On this clone itself: Other DNA variants within this sample encode the same CDR3. V gene TRBV18 combines with J gene TRBJ1-1, with TRBD1 as a possible D gene (5 bases). In germline, CDR1 is KGHSH, CDR2 LQKENI. Trimming pared 3 bases from V and 2 bases from J, leaving 7 bases between. The CDR3 contains 13 residues. The CDR3 bases are TGTGCCAGCTCACCGGGGGGAAACACTGAAGCTTTCTTT. The encoded protein is CASSPGGNTEAFF.

The CDR3 sequence is CASSLATITDTQYF. The CDR3 DNA reads TGTGCCAGCAGCTTAGCGACAATCACAGATACGCAGTATTTT. The chain couples TRBV11-2 to TRBJ2-3; D gene uncertain. This CDR3 region has 14 residues. Trimming took off 1 base at V and 2 bases at J, with 7 bases between the two ends. CDR1 SGHAT and CDR2 FQNNGV come from the germline V gene.

The rearrangement links TRBV5-1 to TRBJ2-7; 10 bases are a match to TRBD2. V shed 5 bases and J 4 bases; nucleotides not matched to a gene: 9. The V gene's germline CDR1 is SGHRS and CDR2 YFSETQ. The CDR3 runs to 15 residues. This CDR3 reads CASRVQRGGPYEQYF. CDR3 DNA sequence: TGCGCCAGCAGAGTACAGCGGGGGGGCCCGTACGAGCAGTACTTC. Looking up the rest from reference TRBV5-1 and TRBJ2-7 gives the full variable domain: KAGVTQTPRYLIKTRGQQVTLSCSPISGHRSVSWYQQTPGQGLQFLFEYFSETQRNKGNFPGRFSGRQFSNSRSEMNVSTLELGDSALYLCASRVQRGGPYEQYFGPGTRLTVT.

This chain connects TRBV21-1 to TRBJ2-5; the table's D call, TRBD1, has no DNA check behind it. TRBV21-1 is a pseudogene segment. The CDR3 is 17 amino acids. Here the CDR3 DNA reads TGTGCCAGCTTCACCCCCACGGGACAGGGTTTCCAAGAGACCCAGTACTTC. Protein sequence: CASFTPTGQGFQETQYF.

In nucleotides, the CDR3 is TGCAGCGTTGAAGGATCGGGGTCCGAGCAGTACTTC. Its protein product is CSVEGSGSEQYF. The chain has TRBV29-1 and TRBJ2-7; tentative D call: TRBD2 (5 bases). The length of the CDR3 is 12 residues. Per germline, CDR1 SQVTM and CDR2 ANQGSEA. V gave up 1 base and J gave up 6 bases, with 10 bases separating them.

The chain recombines TRBV6-5 with TRBJ2-5, with 9 bases identical to TRBD2. From germline, CDR1 is MNHEY and CDR2 SVGAGI. Unmatched junction bases numbered 10, after V lost 6 bases and J lost 5 bases. This CDR3 has 15 residues. CDR3 DNA sequence: TGTGCCAGCAGCAATAGCGGGAGTGTATCGGAGACCCAGTACTTC. Translation: CASSNSGSVSETQYF.

This clone was counted a few times. This chain links TRBV7-6 with TRBJ2-5; D uncertain. The end of the DNA fits TRBJ2-7 better, so the J call may be wrong. This CDR3 is built from 16 residues. CDR1 and CDR2 from the germline V gene are SGHVS and FNYEAQ. CDR3 region: CASSSTILAVSYEQYF. CDR3 DNA sequence: TGTGCCAGCAGCTCAACCATCCTGGCGGTCTCCTACGAGCAGTACTTC.

The V call is TRBV11-2, the J call TRBJ2-7; D is unresolved. Trimming pared 1 base from V and 3 bases from J, leaving 10 bases between. CDR1 is SGHAT and CDR2 is FQNNGV in the germline V gene. This CDR3 spans 14 amino acids. Here the CDR3 DNA reads TGTGCCAGCAGCTTAGCCCCTGAGATCTACGAGCAGTACTTC. Its translation: CASSLAPEIYEQYF.

The chain carries TRBV5-1 and TRBJ2-7; no reliable D call. Deletions cut 0 bases from V and 0 bases from J, with 7 bases between. Germline CDR1 and CDR2: SGHRS and YFSETQ. There are 14 residues in the CDR3. For the CDR3, the DNA is TGCGCCAGCAGCTTGGGACATAGCTCCTACGAGCAGTACTTC. Translation gives CASSLGHSSYEQYF. Full variable domain (missing parts from reference TRBV5-1 and TRBJ2-7): KAGVTQTPRYLIKTRGQQVTLSCSPISGHRSVSWYQQTPGQGLQFLFEYFSETQRNKGNFPGRFSGRQFSNSRSEMNVSTLELGDSALYLCASSLGHSSYEQYFGPGTRLTVT.

The chain employs TRBV6-1 and TRBJ1-2, with 8 bases aligning to TRBD1. The CDR3 is made up of 15 amino acids. V lost 2 bases and J lost 1; bases outside the gene matches: 3. Germline V gives CDR1 MNHNS, CDR2 SASEGT. The CDR3 sequence is CASSEWGQVNYGYTF. The DNA of the CDR3 is TGTGCCAGCAGTGAATGGGGACAGGTTAACTATGGCTACACCTTC.